This T cell receptor beta chain was observed in a study of OX40 agonist ivuxolimab in advanced cancers. General notes on the study: Ivuxolimab, which targeted the costimulatory receptor OX40 (CD134), was an agonistic, fully human IgG2 monoclonal antibody. Intravenous ivuxolimab was administered to patients every 2 weeks at six dose levels: 0.01, 0.1, 0.3, 1.5, 3 and 10 mg/kg. Among the approximately 50 dose-escalation patients, around 20 had hepatocellular carcinoma, roughly 15 melanoma, 9 renal cell carcinoma and 9 head and neck cancer. In the dose-escalation cohort, around four fifths of patients were male, and the mean age was approximately 60 years, with a range of roughly 23 to 85. Patients were allowed to have had prior anti-PD-1, anti-PD-L1 or anti-CTLA-4 therapy, and more than 35% of the dose-escalation patients had been treated with checkpoint inhibitors. Partial responses were achieved by three dose-escalation patients, of whom one had hepatocellular carcinoma and two had cutaneous melanoma. The purpose of peripheral TCRbeta sequencing was to test whether ivuxolimab changed TCR sequence diversity and led to clonal T-cell expansion. The paper covers the monotherapy dose-escalation part of the phase I ivuxolimab trial, which included N ≈ 50 patients. Overall study results and their limits: At doses of 0.1 to 3.0 mg/kg, clonal expansion of both CD4+ and CD8+ T cells in blood was seen between baseline and week 6. Antigen specificity was not determined for the clonally expanded peripheral T cells. After ivuxolimab, CD8+ T cells had more expanded clones than CD4+ T cells on average. In the 0.1-3.0 mg/kg groups, partial responders were among the patients with the lowest normalized peripheral clonal expansion, particularly in CD8+ T cells. Low levels of normalized T-cell clonal expansion were also seen in some patients who did not respond.

On this clone: There is no known antigen for this receptor. No much larger clone exists at a distance of one base, and base qualities are not known.

Genomic DNA was extracted from sorted cells for sequencing of the TCRbeta CDR3 region. The immunoSEQ Assay was used for sequencing of TCRbeta CDR3 regions. The table was pulled from immuneACCESS by TCRdb, which kept in-frame rearrangements only. Such tables lose some clones; where checked, under half of the loss comes from unresolved V genes, and the rest has no known cause. This sample has more than 85,000 clones in its table, and around 90% of those were observed once. 0.4% to 0.65% of the sample rests with the top ten. The trial excluded patients who had a history of autoimmune disease or were on systemic immunosuppression. Peripheral blood for TCR sequencing was drawn from every dose cohort at baseline, at cycle 4 day 1 and at cycle 7 day 1. The samples were taken from a phase I, first-in-human, multicenter, open-label dose-escalation trial of ivuxolimab. Adults with locally advanced or metastatic melanoma, renal cell, hepatocellular, or head and neck squamous cell carcinoma were enrolled in the trial. CD4+ and CD8+ T cells were sorted separately from peripheral blood before TCR sequencing.

The starting material was CD4+ or CD8+ T cells sorted from blood, obtained in a trial of the OX40 agonist ivuxolimab. This TCR was recovered from an adult with an advanced solid tumor such as melanoma, head and neck, liver or kidney cancer.

DNA sequence: TGTGCCAGTAGTATAGACGGGACTAGGCGCAATGAGCAGTTCTTC. Its product reads: CASSIDGTRRNEQFF. The chain is made from TRBV19 and TRBJ2-1, with 8 central nucleotides matching TRBD2. The CDR3 measures 15 amino acids from cysteine to phenylalanine. Only CDR3 DNA remains: 45 bases, in frame from the first base. CDR1 and CDR2 (LNHDA, SQIVND) derive from the germline V gene (reference sequence). Germline trimming amounts to 0 bases on V and 6 bases on J, with 4 as the count of junction bases outside the gene matches.